This T cell receptor beta chain was captured by sequencing in a study of T cell repertoires in cytomegalovirus infection. Study-level background: Public TCR beta signatures were indicative of both CMV infection and a matching HLA type. Points from the study as a whole: HLA-C-restricted CMV clonotypes gave the most frequent clonotype in two of eight donors. CMV carriers with the relevant HLA were identified by cumulative public TCR beta family frequency.

TCRdb itself ran the reads through MiXCR, one entry per CDR3 protein. The sample has 200,000 to 300,000 distinct CDR3 sequences, 12% seen once. This clonotype came up many times. The antigen remains unidentified. The V gene end was trimmed by 2 bases and the J gene end by 2 bases; junction bases not matched to a gene: 10. Looked up from germline, CDR1 is MDHEN and CDR2 is SYDVKM. There are 17 residues in the CDR3. The clonotype was recovered from a human donor in good health (CMV status not recorded). Some clones in this sample may be carry-over from other donors' samples. The sequenced sample consisted of PBMCs. The chain couples TRBV28 to TRBJ2-7; 9 positions match TRBD2. Here the CDR3 DNA reads TGTGCCAGCAGTTTACCTCGACTAGCGGAGATACCCTACGAGCAGTACTTC. This encodes CASSLPRLAEIPYEQYF.